The clone carrying this T cell receptor beta chain was seen only a few times. Antigen: not known. The record originates from a study of early T cells in non-severe SARS-CoV-2 infection. Overall study context: The chains were unpaired, and the sequenced material was bulk RNA from unsorted whole blood. The study, taken as a whole, reports: The matching step, a VDJdb search, favored anti-spike CD8 responses and missed private and CD4 specificities.

Unique molecular identifiers were added to individual cDNA molecules. TCRdb called the 5' RACE reads again in MiXCR, with one record for every CDR3 protein. The repertoire holds 70,000 to 75,000 distinct CDR3 sequences, 12% seen once, with around 3.8% in the top ten. The clonotype was recovered from an adult who was a healthcare worker with PCR-confirmed SARS-CoV-2 infection or an uninfected control (not recorded which). Sequences were obtained from whole blood.

The CDR3 nucleotides read TGTGCCAGCAGCCCGACCGGTCGGTCTGAAGCTTTCTTT. It yields the protein CASSPTGRSEAFF. J is TRBJ1-1 and V is TRBV11-3; D is unresolved. The CDR3 extends over 13 amino acids. In germline, CDR1 is SGHNT, CDR2 YENEEA. Between the trimmed V and J ends, which lost 5 bases and 6 bases, there was a span of 13 bases.